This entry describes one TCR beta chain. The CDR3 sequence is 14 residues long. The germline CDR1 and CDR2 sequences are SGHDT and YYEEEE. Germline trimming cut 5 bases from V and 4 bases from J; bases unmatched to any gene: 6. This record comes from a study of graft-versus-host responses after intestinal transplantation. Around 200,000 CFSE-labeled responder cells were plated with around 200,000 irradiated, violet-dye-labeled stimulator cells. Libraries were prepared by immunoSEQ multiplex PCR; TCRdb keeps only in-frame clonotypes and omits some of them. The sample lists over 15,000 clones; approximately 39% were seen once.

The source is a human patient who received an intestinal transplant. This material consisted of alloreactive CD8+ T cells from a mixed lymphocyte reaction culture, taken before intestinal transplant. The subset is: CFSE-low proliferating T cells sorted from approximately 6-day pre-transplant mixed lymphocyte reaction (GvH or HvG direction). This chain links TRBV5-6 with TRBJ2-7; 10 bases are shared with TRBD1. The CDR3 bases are TGTGCCAGCAGTGCCGGGACAGGGGTTTACGAGCAGTACTTC. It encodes CASSAGTGVYEQYF.